A selection of T cell receptor beta chains follows, all from one sample in a study of radiation and T cells in renal cell carcinoma. Libraries were prepared by immunoSEQ multiplex PCR; TCRdb keeps only in-frame clonotypes and omits some of them. The sample carries roughly 80,000 clones, just over 85% recorded once. The sequenced sample was blood, obtained from a patient whose treatment included radiotherapy and nephrectomy. The receptor set was obtained from a woman in her fifties or sixties with renal cell carcinoma. The CDR3 runs from the conserved cysteine through the conserved F or W. The order of the fields is clone size, D gene, V gene, J gene, CDR3 DNA, CDR3 protein. The D gene is left open where the match is weak. Size values are once, few and many counts, or a class for expanded clones, and some rows have none.

clone size: NA
D gene: NA
V gene: TRBV7-9
J gene: TRBJ1-1
CDR3 DNA: TGTGCCAGCAGCCTCGTCAACACTGAAGCTTTCTTT
CDR3 protein: CASSLVNTEAFF

clone size: NA
D gene: TRBD1
V gene: TRBV5-5
J gene: TRBJ2-5
CDR3 DNA: TGTGCCAGCAGCTTCCCGGATACGGGACAGGGGTCGGGGACCCAGTACTTC
CDR3 protein: CASSFPDTGQGSGTQYF

clone size: NA
D gene: TRBD2
V gene: TRBV28
J gene: TRBJ2-2
CDR3 DNA: TGTGCCAGCAGTCCCCGGCTAGCGGACACCGGGGAGCTGTTTTTT
CDR3 protein: CASSPRLADTGELFF

clone size: NA
D gene: TRBD1
V gene: TRBV4-1
J gene: TRBJ1-1
CDR3 DNA: TGCGCCAGCAGCTCATGGACAGGATCTTACACTGAAGCTTTCTTT
CDR3 protein: CASSSWTGSYTEAFF

clone size: NA
D gene: TRBD2
V gene: TRBV19
J gene: TRBJ2-3
CDR3 DNA: TGTGCCAGTACCCTACGGGGGGAGGCAGATACGCAGTATTTT
CDR3 protein: CASTLRGEADTQYF

clone size: once
D gene: NA
V gene: TRBV10-3
J gene: TRBJ1-2
CDR3 DNA: TGTGCCATCAGTGAGTCAAGGGACTATGGCTACACCTTC
CDR3 protein: CAISESRDYGYTF

clone size: few
D gene: NA
V gene: TRBV28
J gene: TRBJ1-5
CDR3 DNA: TGTGCCGCTCAACGGTTGGGCAATCAGCCCCAGCATTTT
CDR3 protein: CAAQRLGNQPQHF

clone size: NA
D gene: TRBD1
V gene: TRBV7-9
J gene: TRBJ1-5
CDR3 DNA: TGTGCCAGCAGCCTGGACAGGTCCCGCAATCAGCCCCAGCATTTT
CDR3 protein: CASSLDRSRNQPQHF

clone size: NA
D gene: NA
V gene: TRBV4-3
J gene: TRBJ1-1
CDR3 DNA: TGCGCCAGCAACCCCGGGACTCGGAACACTGAAGCTTTCTTT
CDR3 protein: CASNPGTRNTEAFF

clone size: NA
D gene: TRBD2
V gene: TRBV6-5
J gene: TRBJ2-7
CDR3 DNA: TGTGCCAGCAGTTACCAAGCGGGAAACTCCTACGAGCAGTACTTC
CDR3 protein: CASSYQAGNSYEQYF

clone size: NA
D gene: NA
V gene: TRBV9
J gene: TRBJ1-3
CDR3 DNA: TGTGCCAGCAGCGTAGGAGTAGAAAAGAGCTCTGGAAACACCATATATTTT
CDR3 protein: CASSVGVEKSSGNTIYF

clone size: NA
D gene: NA
V gene: TRBV18
J gene: TRBJ2-7
CDR3 DNA: TGTGCCAGCTCACCATTGACGGTGAACTCCTACGAGCAGTACTTC
CDR3 protein: CASSPLTVNSYEQYF

clone size: NA
D gene: NA
V gene: TRBV9
J gene: TRBJ2-1
CDR3 DNA: TGTGCCAGCAGCTCCCACCCCGGGGGTGACAATGAGCAGTTCTTC
CDR3 protein: CASSSHPGGDNEQFF

clone size: NA
D gene: TRBD1
V gene: TRBV19
J gene: TRBJ2-1
CDR3 DNA: TGTGCCAGTAGAACCGGGACAGGGCCCTACAATGAGCAGTTCTTC
CDR3 protein: CASRTGTGPYNEQFF

clone size: NA
D gene: NA
V gene: TRBV5-1
J gene: TRBJ2-7
CDR3 DNA: TGCGCCAGCAGCTTGGTAATGGGGCAAGCCTACGAGCAGTACTTC
CDR3 protein: CASSLVMGQAYEQYF

clone size: NA
D gene: TRBD1
V gene: TRBV4-3
J gene: TRBJ2-6
CDR3 DNA: TGCGCCAGCAGCCGAGAGGGGACAGGGGGCGCCGGGGCCAACGTCCTGACTTTC
CDR3 protein: CASSREGTGGAGANVLTF

clone size: NA
D gene: TRBD1
V gene: TRBV6-6
J gene: TRBJ2-3
CDR3 DNA: TGTGCCAGCAGCCGGAGGGACAGGGGGCGAGATACGCAGTATTTT
CDR3 protein: CASSRRDRGRDTQYF

clone size: NA
D gene: NA
V gene: TRBV2
J gene: TRBJ2-7
CDR3 DNA: TGTGCCAGCAGGGCACTAGCATTCGAGCAGTACTTC
CDR3 protein: CASRALAFEQYF

clone size: NA
D gene: NA
V gene: TRBV29-1
J gene: TRBJ1-2
CDR3 DNA: TGCAGCGTTCAAGGGCTGGGGGGCTACACCTTC
CDR3 protein: CSVQGLGGYTF

clone size: NA
D gene: NA
V gene: TRBV7-8
J gene: TRBJ1-4
CDR3 DNA: TGTGCCAGCAGCTTAGTGGGAGGGGGAGGTGAAAAACTGTTTTTT
CDR3 protein: CASSLVGGGGEKLFF

clone size: NA
D gene: TRBD2
V gene: TRBV19
J gene: TRBJ2-1
CDR3 DNA: TGTGCCAGTAGTTCCTTGACTAGCGGGGACAATGAGCAGTTCTTC
CDR3 protein: CASSSLTSGDNEQFF

clone size: NA
D gene: NA
V gene: TRBV6-5
J gene: TRBJ2-3
CDR3 DNA: TGTGCCAGCAGTCCGACCCTGGGAGATACGCAGTATTTT
CDR3 protein: CASSPTLGDTQYF

clone size: NA
D gene: TRBD2
V gene: TRBV11-2
J gene: TRBJ2-1
CDR3 DNA: TGTGCCAGCAGCTTAGATGTGGTAGCGGGGTACAATGAGCAGTTCTTC
CDR3 protein: CASSLDVVAGYNEQFF